The entry below describes one T cell receptor beta chain. The assay was immunoSEQ multiplex PCR, and TCRdb's table has in-frame clones only and misses some. The table has 330,000 or so clones, about nine tenths seen once. This sample was included in a study of Ad26.COV2.S vaccination and SARS-CoV-2 variants. Whole-study context: Intramuscularly, Ad26.COV2.S was given either once or twice, 56 days apart.

With 2 bases clipped from V and 4 bases from J, the junction kept 3 bases outside the gene matches. CDR3 length: 14 residues. Germline values: CDR1 GTSNPN, CDR2 SVGIG (reference sequence). Indicated treatment: roughly 20 received Ad26.COV2.S at low or high dose, single or two shots; a few received placebo; per-sample allocation not given. The samples were gathered on day 63 after the first injection of vaccine or placebo. The clonotype comes from a person between 18 and 60 years old who received the Ad26.COV2.S COVID-19 vaccine or a placebo. Sequencing used peripheral blood, obtained in a trial of Ad26.COV2.S vaccine versus placebo. This rearrangement joins TRBV30 to TRBJ1-2; TRBD1 aligns across 11 bases. CDR3 protein: CAWSLGTGGYGYTF. CDR3 sequence (DNA): TGTGCCTGGAGTTTGGGGACAGGGGGCTATGGCTACACCTTC.